This T cell receptor (beta chain) was identified during a study of T cell responses to AZD1222 COVID-19 vaccine. Study outcomes and limitations: Females made up more of the donors, who were largely white British, and clonal diversity may have come out too low. Two AZD1222 administrations were followed by greater Spike-specific TCR breadth and depth. Repertoires were obtained only post-peak T cell response. Among vaccine-associated CD4 TCRs, coverage spanned spike, with dominance at 160-218 and 743-854.

The repertoire was sequenced with immunoSEQ multiplex PCR; TCRdb's copy has only in-frame clones and lacks some. This sample has roughly 150,000 clones, with 85% to 90% found just once. Looked up from germline, CDR1 is GTSNPN and CDR2 is SVGIG (reference sequence). The CDR3 sequence is 16 residues long. The V end was cut by 0 bases, the J end by 6 bases, with 18 bases between. Of note for this clone: What it recognizes is unknown.

Sequences were derived from peripheral blood, sampled 28 days after the second AZD1222 dose. The gene calls are TRBV30 and TRBJ1-3, with D tentatively TRBD1 (5 bases). The sequence derives from an adult who received the AZD1222 COVID-19 vaccine. The CDR3 coding sequence is TGTGCCTGGAGTGTGGGGCTCGGGGCCACCGCAAACACCATATATTTT. Encoded protein: CAWSVGLGATANTIYF.